The 9 T cell receptor beta chains below all came from one sample that was sequenced in a study of cytomegalovirus exposure and HLA in healthy donors. PCR employed 60 Vbeta and 13 Jbeta primers. This table comes from immunoSEQ multiplex PCR, and its TCRdb copy is limited to in-frame clones, with some not included. The sample yields 85,000 to 100,000 clones, roughly 81% seen once. Sequenced input: PBMCs. These receptor sequences come from a young woman in good health and CMV-seropositive.

The chain has TRBV11-2 and TRBJ1-4; a weak D match, TRBD1 (6 bases). This CDR3 is 14 amino acids long. CDR1 SGHAT and CDR2 FQNNGV come from the germline V gene. V lost 5 bases and J lost 8, with 15 bases in between. The CDR3 nucleotides are TGTGCCAGCAGCCGAGAGGGGGTTGGGGAAAAACTGTTTTTT. It is translated as CASSREGVGEKLFF.

Note on this clone: One junction end disagrees with the germline gene, perhaps due to a read error. V gene TRBV18 combines with J gene TRBJ2-1; possible D gene TRBD2, 5 bases. This CDR3 is 12 amino acids long. Per germline, CDR1 KGHSH and CDR2 LQKENI. CDR3 in amino acids: CASSPSGNEQIF. As DNA, the CDR3 is TGTGCCAGCTCACCATCGGGGAATGAGCAGATCTTC.

This chain links TRBV5-1 with TRBJ1-2; possibly TRBD1 for D (5 bases). Germline CDR1 reads SGHRS; CDR2 reads YFSETQ. The CDR3 extends over 15 amino acids. V gave up 2 bases and J gave up 4 bases, with 15 bases separating them. For the CDR3, the DNA is TGCGCCAGCAGCTTAGGAGGGGACGGGAGCTATGGCTACACCTTC. This translates into CASSLGGDGSYGYTF.

V usage is TRBV27 and J usage is TRBJ2-7, with a weak D call TRBD1 (6 bases). The CDR3 has 15 amino acids. Germline CDR1 reads MNHEY; CDR2 reads SMNVEV (reference sequence). Trimming pared 6 bases from V and 2 bases from J, leaving 17 bases between. CDR3: CASRQTGFGAYEQYF. In nucleotides, the CDR3 is TGTGCCAGCAGACAAACAGGGTTTGGAGCCTACGAGCAGTACTTC.

The chain recombines TRBV7-9 with TRBJ2-5; 12 bases are a match to TRBD1. This CDR3 comprises 15 residues. After removal of 1 base from V and 4 bases from J, the junction contained 1 base not matched to a gene. Germline CDR1 and CDR2: SEHNR and FQNEAQ (reference sequence). CDR3 sequence (DNA): TGTGCCAGCAGCTTAGGGGACAGGGGGCGAGAGACCCAGTACTTC. Translating it yields CASSLGDRGRETQYF.

This clone has only one observation. This chain connects TRBV29-1 to TRBJ2-1, with a tentative D call TRBD1 (6 bases). This CDR3 comprises 16 residues. Germline V gene sequence: CDR1 SQVTM, CDR2 ANQGSEA. The V end was cut by 2 bases, the J end by 2 bases, with 16 bases between. CDR3 in amino acids: CSVETRQADPYNEQFF. As DNA, the CDR3 is TGCAGCGTTGAAACAAGACAGGCAGACCCCTACAATGAGCAGTTCTTC.

The CDR3 loop is CASSFGLAGVADTQYF. CDR3 bases: TGTGCCAGCAGTTTCGGACTAGCGGGAGTAGCAGATACGCAGTATTTT. V is TRBV27 and J is TRBJ2-3, with 13 nucleotides matching TRBD2. After removal of 3 bases from V and 4 bases from J, the junction contained 4 bases not matched to a gene. Germline V gives CDR1 MNHEY, CDR2 SMNVEV (reference sequence). The CDR3 runs 16 residues.

The chain carries TRBV7-9 and TRBJ2-3; 9 nucleotides line up with TRBD2. CDR1 is SEHNR and CDR2 is FQNEAQ in the germline V gene (reference sequence). With V trimmed by 7 bases and J by 2 bases, 13 bases remained unmatched. This CDR3 spans 17 amino acids. In DNA, the CDR3 is TGTGCCAGCATTCGTGTAGCGGGAGTGCCCTCCACAGATACGCAGTATTTT. It codes for CASIRVAGVPSTDTQYF. Full variable domain (missing parts from reference TRBV7-9 and TRBJ2-3): DTGVSQNPRHKITKRGQNVTFRCDPISEHNRLYWYRQTLGQGPEFLTYFQNEAQLEKSRLLSDRFSAERPKGSFSTLEIQRTEQGDSAMYLCASIRVAGVPSTDTQYFGPGTRLTVL.

V gene TRBV7-6 combines with J gene TRBJ2-7; 11 bases are shared with TRBD2. The CDR3 has 16 amino acids. From germline, CDR1 is SGHVS and CDR2 FNYEAQ. J was trimmed by 3 bases and V by 3 bases; bases with no gene match: 7. CDR3 nucleotides: TGTGCCAGCAGCTTGGCTACTAGCGGGAGTATCTACGAGCAGTACTTC. Its translation is CASSLATSGSIYEQYF. The full variable domain, with the rest looked up from reference TRBV7-6 and TRBJ2-7, is GAGVSQSPRYKVTKRGQDVALRCDPISGHVSLYWYRQALGQGPEFLTYFNYEAQQDKSGLPNDRFSAERPEGSISTLTIQRTEQRDSAMYRCASSLATSGSIYEQYFGPGTRLTVT.